The T cell receptor (beta chain) under discussion was sequenced for a study of cytomegalovirus exposure and HLA in healthy donors. Study-wide background: Among 398 genotyped donors, roughly 81% fell in the Caucasian-associated ancestry cluster. Study-wide results and limits: The HLA-A and HLA-B alleles of most subjects were reportedly predicted accurately from TCR beta sequences. The records held CMV serostatus as the only immune exposure information.

Regarding donors, all were healthy bone marrow donors. Comment on this clone: No antigen is known for it.

This CDR3 has 14 residues. The trim removed 4 bases at V and 2 bases at J, leaving 4 bases unmatched. CDR1 and CDR2 (germline): MDHEN, SYDVKM. The PCR was carried out with 60 Vbeta primers and 13 Jbeta primers. Measured with immunoSEQ multiplex PCR; TCRdb has only the in-frame clones, and not every one. This sample has over 150,000 clones; more than 75% occur once, and the top ten carry approximately 7.7%. Sample: PBMCs. V gene TRBV28 combines with J gene TRBJ1-2; 7 bases fit TRBD1. The TCR sequence derives from a man aged 25 to 40 in good health and CMV-seropositive. The CDR3 region has the DNA TGTGCCAGCAGTTCCCAGGGACAGAACTATGGCTACACCTTC. Translating it yields CASSSQGQNYGYTF.